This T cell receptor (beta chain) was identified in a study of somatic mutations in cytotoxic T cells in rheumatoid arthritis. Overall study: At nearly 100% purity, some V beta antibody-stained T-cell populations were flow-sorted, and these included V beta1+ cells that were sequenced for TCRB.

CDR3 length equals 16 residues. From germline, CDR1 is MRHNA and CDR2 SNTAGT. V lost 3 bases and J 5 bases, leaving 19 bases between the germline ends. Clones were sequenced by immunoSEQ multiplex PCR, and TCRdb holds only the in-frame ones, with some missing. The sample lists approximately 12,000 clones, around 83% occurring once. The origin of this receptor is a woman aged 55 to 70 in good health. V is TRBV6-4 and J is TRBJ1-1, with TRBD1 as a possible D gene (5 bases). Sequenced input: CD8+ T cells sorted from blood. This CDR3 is CASSEKPGGVETEAFF. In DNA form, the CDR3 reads TGTGCCAGCAGTGAAAAGCCGGGAGGGGTGGAAACTGAAGCTTTCTTT.